What follows are 3 T cell receptor beta chains derived from one specimen sequenced in a study of T-cell memory formation after mild COVID-19. TCRdb ran MiXCR on the 5' RACE reads and lists one entry per CDR3 protein. This sample has approximately 210,000 distinct CDR3 sequences, with about 16% found just once. The sequencing sample was made of PBMCs or a T cell subset sorted from them (not recorded which). Every receptor here comes from an adult woman who had mild COVID-19 (a few samples of this study predate the infection). Cell type and time point are not known.

This clonotype was recorded a few times. The gene calls are TRBV24-1 and TRBJ1-5; D might be TRBD1 (5 bases). The CDR3 has 15 amino acids. CDR1 and CDR2 (germline): KGHDR, SFDVKD. V lost 3 bases and J 4 bases, leaving 12 bases between the germline ends. The CDR3 region is CATSDAVGGNQPQHF. The CDR3 bases are TGTGCCACCAGTGATGCGGTCGGGGGAAATCAGCCCCAGCATTTT.

Only a few counts were recorded for this clonotype. V is TRBV3-1 and J is TRBJ2-7; D is ambiguous. The CDR3 runs to 14 residues. The V and J ends lost 7 bases and 2 bases respectively, with 15 bases between them. Germline-derived CDR1 and CDR2 are LGHDT and YNNKEL (reference sequence). Here the CDR3 DNA reads TGTGCCAGCACGACTGCCCAGCCGCCCTACGAGCAGTACTTC. Its translation is CASTTAQPPYEQYF.

At least ten counts were recorded for this clonotype. This chain uses TRBV20-1 with TRBJ1-5; D ambiguous. Germline V CDR1 and CDR2: DFQATT, SNEGSKA (reference sequence). With 2 bases removed from V and 1 base from J, the gap between germline ends came to 3 bases. The CDR3 length is 12 residues. CDR3 residues: CSARQSNQPQHF. The CDR3 region has the DNA TGCAGTGCTAGACAGAGCAATCAGCCCCAGCATTTT.